This T cell receptor (beta chain) was retrieved from a study of T cell repertoires in cytomegalovirus infection. The CDR3 runs 16 residues. The V end was cut by 4 bases, the J end by 3 bases, with 17 bases between. Germline CDR1 and CDR2: SGHRS and YFSETQ. TCRdb recomputed calls from the reads with MiXCR, one row per CDR3 protein. The sample records approximately 990,000 distinct CDR3 sequences, 31% being singletons. A note on this clonotype: What it binds is unknown.

The chain recombines TRBV5-1 with TRBJ2-1, with D perhaps TRBD2 (5 bases). This specimen was cultured CD8+ T cells from PBMCs, taken from culture after CMV antigen stimulation. This receptor was obtained from a human donor in good health (CMV status not recorded). Some clones in this sample may be carry-over from other donors' samples. CDR3 in amino acids: CASSPPWAGDYNEQFF. Written as DNA, the CDR3 is TGCGCCAGCAGCCCCCCGTGGGCGGGTGACTACAATGAGCAGTTCTTC.